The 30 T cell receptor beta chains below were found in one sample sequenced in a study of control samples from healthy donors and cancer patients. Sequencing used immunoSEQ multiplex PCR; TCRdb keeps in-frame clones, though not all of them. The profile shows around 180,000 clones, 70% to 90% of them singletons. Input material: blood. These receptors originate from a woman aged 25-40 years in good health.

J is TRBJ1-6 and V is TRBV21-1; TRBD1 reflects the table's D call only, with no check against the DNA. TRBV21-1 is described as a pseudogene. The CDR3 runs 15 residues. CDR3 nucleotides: TGTGCCAGCAGCACTCAACAGGGGAATAATTCACCCCTCCACTTT. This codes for CASSTQQGNNSPLHF.

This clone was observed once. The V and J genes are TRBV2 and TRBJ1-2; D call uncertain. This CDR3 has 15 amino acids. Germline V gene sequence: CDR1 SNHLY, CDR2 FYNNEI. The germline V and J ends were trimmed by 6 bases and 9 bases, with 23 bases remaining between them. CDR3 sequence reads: CASSESGGGRDSYTF. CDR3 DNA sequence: TGTGCCAGCAGCGAGTCGGGTGGAGGGCGAGACAGCTACACCTTC. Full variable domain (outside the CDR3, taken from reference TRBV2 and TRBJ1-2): EPEVTQTPSHQVTQMGQEVILRCVPISNHLYFYWYRQILGQKVEFLVSFYNNEISEKSEIFDDQFSVERPDGSNFTLKIRSTKLEDSAMYFCASSESGGGRDSYTFGSGTRLTVV.

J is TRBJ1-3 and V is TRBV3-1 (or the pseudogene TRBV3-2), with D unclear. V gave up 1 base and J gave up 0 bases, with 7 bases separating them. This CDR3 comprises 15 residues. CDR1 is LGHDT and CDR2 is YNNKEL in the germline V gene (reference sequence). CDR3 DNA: TGTGCCAGCAGCCAAGGAAGGCGCTCTGGAAACACCATATATTTT. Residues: CASSQGRRSGNTIYF.

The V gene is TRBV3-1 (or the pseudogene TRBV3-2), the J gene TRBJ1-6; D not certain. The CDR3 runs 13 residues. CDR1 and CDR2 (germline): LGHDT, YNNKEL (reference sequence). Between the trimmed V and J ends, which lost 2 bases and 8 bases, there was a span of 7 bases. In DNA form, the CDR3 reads TGTGCCAGCAGCCAACAGAAATATTCACCCCTCCACTTT. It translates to CASSQQKYSPLHF.

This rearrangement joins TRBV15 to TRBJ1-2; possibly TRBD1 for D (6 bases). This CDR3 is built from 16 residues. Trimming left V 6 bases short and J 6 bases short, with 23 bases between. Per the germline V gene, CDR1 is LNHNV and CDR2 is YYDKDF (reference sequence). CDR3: CATSPERGGLHDGYTF. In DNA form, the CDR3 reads TGTGCCACCAGTCCCGAGAGGGGGGGGCTCCACGATGGCTACACCTTC.

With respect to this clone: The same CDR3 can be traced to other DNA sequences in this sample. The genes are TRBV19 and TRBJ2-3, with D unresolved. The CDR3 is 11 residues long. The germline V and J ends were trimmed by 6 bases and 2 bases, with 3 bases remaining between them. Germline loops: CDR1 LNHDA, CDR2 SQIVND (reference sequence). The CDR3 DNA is TGTGCCAGTAGCTACACAGATACGCAGTATTTT. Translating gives CASSYTDTQYF.

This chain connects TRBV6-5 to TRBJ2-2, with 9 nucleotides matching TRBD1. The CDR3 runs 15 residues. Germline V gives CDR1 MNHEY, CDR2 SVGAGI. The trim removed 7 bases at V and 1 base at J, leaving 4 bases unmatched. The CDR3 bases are TGTGCCAGCACCATGGACAGGGGGAACACCGGGGAGCTGTTTTTT. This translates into CASTMDRGNTGELFF.

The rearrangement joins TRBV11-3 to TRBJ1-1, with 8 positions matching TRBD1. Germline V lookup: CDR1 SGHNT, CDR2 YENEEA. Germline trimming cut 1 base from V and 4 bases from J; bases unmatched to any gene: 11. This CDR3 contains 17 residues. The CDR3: CASSLVGPRTGCTEAFF. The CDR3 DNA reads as TGTGCCAGCAGCTTAGTCGGCCCAAGGACAGGGTGCACTGAAGCTTTCTTT. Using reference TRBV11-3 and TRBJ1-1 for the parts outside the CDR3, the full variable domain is EAGVVQSPRYKIIEKKQPVAFWCNPISGHNTLYWYLQNLGQGPELLIRYENEEAVDDSQLPKDRFSAERLKGVDSTLKIQPAELGDSAVYLCASSLVGPRTGCTEAFFGQGTRLTVV.

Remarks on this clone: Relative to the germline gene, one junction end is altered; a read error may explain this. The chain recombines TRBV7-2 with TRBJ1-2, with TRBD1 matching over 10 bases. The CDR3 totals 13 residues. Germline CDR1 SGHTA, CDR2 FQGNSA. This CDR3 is CASSLGRGQGGPF. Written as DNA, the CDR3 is TGTGCCAGCAGCTTAGGACGCGGACAGGGGGGGCCCTTC.

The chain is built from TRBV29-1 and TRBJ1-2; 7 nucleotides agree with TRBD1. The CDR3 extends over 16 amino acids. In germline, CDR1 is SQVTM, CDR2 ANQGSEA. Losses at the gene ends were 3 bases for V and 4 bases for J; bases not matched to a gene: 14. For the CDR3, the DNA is TGCAGCGTTGATTTAGGGGGACAGAGGGAAGGCTATGGCTACACCTTC. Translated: CSVDLGGQREGYGYTF.

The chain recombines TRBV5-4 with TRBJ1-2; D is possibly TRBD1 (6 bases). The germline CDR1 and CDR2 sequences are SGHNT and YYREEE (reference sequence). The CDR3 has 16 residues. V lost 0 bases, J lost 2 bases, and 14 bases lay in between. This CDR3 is CASSLAARGQNYGYTF. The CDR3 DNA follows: TGTGCCAGCAGCTTGGCCGCACGCGGACAGAACTATGGCTACACCTTC.

The CDR3 DNA sequence: TGCAGTGCTGCCAGATCCGCTGAAGCTTTCTTT. Translated, it gives CSAARSAEAFF. This rearrangement joins TRBV20-1 to TRBJ1-1; no clear D. The V gene's germline CDR1 is DFQATT and CDR2 SNEGSKA (reference sequence). This CDR3 contains 11 residues. V lost 5 bases, J lost 6 bases, and 10 bases lay in between.

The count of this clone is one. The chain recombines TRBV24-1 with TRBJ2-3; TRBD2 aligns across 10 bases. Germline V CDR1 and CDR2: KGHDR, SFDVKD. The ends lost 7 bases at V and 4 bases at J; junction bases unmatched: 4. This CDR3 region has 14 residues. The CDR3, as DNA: TGTGCCACCAGAAGCGGGAGGGTTGCAGATACGCAGTATTTT. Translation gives CATRSGRVADTQYF.

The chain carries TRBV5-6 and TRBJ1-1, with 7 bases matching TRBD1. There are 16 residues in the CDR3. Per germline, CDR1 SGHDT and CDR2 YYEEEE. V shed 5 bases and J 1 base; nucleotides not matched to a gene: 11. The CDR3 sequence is CASRQRQGVANTEAFF. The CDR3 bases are TGTGCCAGCAGACAACGACAGGGTGTGGCGAACACTGAAGCTTTCTTT.

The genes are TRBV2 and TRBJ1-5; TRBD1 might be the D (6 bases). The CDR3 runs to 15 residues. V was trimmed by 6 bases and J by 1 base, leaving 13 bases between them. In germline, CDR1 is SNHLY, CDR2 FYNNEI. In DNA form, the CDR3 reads TGTGCCAGCAGGGCGGGACACGCCAGCAATCAGCCCCAGCATTTT. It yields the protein CASRAGHASNQPQHF.

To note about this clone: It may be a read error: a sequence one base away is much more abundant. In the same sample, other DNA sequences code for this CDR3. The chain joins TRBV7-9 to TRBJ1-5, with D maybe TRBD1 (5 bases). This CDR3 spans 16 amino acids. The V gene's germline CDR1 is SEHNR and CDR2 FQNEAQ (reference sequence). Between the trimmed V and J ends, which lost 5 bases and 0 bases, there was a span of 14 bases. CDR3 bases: TGTGCCAGCAGCACCGGGGCGGGGGGTAGCAATCAGCCCCAGCATTTT. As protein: CASSTGAGGSNQPQHF.

This CDR3 is CASSPSLTSGSTNEQYF. The CDR3 DNA is TGTGCCAGCAGCCCCAGTCTGACTAGCGGGAGTACCAACGAGCAGTACTTC. The genes are TRBV7-9 and TRBJ2-7; 12 nucleotides align to TRBD2. The length of the CDR3 is 17 residues. V gave up 5 bases and J gave up 5 bases; unmatched junction bases: 13. Germline CDR1 SEHNR, CDR2 FQNEAQ (reference sequence).

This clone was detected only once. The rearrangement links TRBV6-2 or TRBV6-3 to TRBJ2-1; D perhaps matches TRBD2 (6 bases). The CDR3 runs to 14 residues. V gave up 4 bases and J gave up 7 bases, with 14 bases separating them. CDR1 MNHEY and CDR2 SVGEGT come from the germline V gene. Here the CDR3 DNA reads TGTGCCAGCAGTTGGGCGGGAAAGGGGAATGAGCAGTTCTTC. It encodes CASSWAGKGNEQFF.

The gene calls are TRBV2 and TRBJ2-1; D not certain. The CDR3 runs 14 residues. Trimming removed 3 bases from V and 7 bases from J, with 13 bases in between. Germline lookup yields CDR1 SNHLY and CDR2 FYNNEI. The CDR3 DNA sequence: TGTGCCAGCAGTGAGCCTGTAAGCAGAAATGAGCAGTTCTTC. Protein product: CASSEPVSRNEQFF.

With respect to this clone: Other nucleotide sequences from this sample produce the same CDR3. CDR3 sequence: CASSLRGSNQPQHF. CDR3 coding DNA: TGTGCCAGCAGTTTACGGGGTAGCAATCAGCCCCAGCATTTT. V usage is TRBV27 and J usage is TRBJ1-5; D unresolved. CDR1 MNHEY and CDR2 SMNVEV come from the germline V gene (reference sequence). Trimming took off 2 bases at V and 0 bases at J, with 5 bases between the two ends. The CDR3 is 14 amino acids.

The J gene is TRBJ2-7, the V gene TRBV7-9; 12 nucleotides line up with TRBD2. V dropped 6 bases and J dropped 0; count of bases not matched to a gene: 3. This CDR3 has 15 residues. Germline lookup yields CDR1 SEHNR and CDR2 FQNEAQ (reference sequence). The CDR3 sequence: CASSGTSGYSYEQYF. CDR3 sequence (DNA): TGTGCCAGCAGTGGGACTAGCGGGTACTCCTACGAGCAGTACTTC.

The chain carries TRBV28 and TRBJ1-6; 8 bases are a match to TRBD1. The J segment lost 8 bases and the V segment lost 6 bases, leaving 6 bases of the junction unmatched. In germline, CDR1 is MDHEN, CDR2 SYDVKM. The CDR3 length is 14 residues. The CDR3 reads CASRGQGRDSPLHF. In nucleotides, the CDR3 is TGTGCCAGCAGAGGACAGGGCAGGGATTCACCCCTCCACTTT.

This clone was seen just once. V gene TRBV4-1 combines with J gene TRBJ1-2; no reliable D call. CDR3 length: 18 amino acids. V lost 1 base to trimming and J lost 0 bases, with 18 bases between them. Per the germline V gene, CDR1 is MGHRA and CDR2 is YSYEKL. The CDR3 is CASSQASGLLLANYGYTF. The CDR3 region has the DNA TGCGCCAGCAGCCAAGCCTCCGGACTCCTACTAGCTAACTATGGCTACACCTTC.

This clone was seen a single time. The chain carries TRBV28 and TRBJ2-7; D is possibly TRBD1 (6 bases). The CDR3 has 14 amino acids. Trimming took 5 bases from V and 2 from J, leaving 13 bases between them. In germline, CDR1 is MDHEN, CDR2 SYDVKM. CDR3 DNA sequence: TGTGCCAGCAGTAGACAGGTGGTTGCCTACGAGCAGTACTTC. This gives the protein CASSRQVVAYEQYF. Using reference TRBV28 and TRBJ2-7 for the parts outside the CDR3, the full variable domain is DVKVTQSSRYLVKRTGEKVFLECVQDMDHENMFWYRQDPGLGLRLIYFSYDVKMKEKGDIPEGYSVSREKKERFSLILESASTNQTSMYLCASSRQVVAYEQYFGPGTRLTVT.

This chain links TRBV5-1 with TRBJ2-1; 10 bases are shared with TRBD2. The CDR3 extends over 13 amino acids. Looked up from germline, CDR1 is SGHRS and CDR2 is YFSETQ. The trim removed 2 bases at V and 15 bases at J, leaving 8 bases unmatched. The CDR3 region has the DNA TGCGCCAGCAGCTTTTACTTAGCGGGGGGCCGGTTCTTC. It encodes CASSFYLAGGRFF. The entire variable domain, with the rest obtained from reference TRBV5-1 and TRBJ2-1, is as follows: KAGVTQTPRYLIKTRGQQVTLSCSPISGHRSVSWYQQTPGQGLQFLFEYFSETQRNKGNFPGRFSGRQFSNSRSEMNVSTLELGDSALYLCASSFYLAGGRFFGPGTRLTVL.

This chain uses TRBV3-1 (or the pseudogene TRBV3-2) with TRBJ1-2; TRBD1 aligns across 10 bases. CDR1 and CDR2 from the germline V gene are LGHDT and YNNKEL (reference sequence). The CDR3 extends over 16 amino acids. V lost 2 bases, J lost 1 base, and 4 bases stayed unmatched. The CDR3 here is CASSQYDRGHNYGYTF. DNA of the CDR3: TGTGCCAGCAGCCAATACGACAGGGGGCATAACTATGGCTACACCTTC.

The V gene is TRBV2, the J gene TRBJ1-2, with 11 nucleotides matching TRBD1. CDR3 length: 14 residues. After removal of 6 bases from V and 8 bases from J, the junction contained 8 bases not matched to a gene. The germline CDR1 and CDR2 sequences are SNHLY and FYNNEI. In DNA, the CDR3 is TGTGCCAGCAGCGGGACAGGGGGAGCGGAGGGCTACACCTTC. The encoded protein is CASSGTGGAEGYTF.

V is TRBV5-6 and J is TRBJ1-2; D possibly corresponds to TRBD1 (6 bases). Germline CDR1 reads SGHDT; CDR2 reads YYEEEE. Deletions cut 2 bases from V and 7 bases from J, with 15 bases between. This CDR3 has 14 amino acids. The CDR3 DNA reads TGTGCCAGCAGCTTAGCGGGGGGCGGTGGTGGCTACACCTTC. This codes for CASSLAGGGGGYTF.

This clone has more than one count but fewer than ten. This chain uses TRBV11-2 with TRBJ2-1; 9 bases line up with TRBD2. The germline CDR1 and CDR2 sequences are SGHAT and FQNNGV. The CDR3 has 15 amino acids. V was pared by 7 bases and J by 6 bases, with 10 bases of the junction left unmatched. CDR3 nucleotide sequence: TGTGCCAGCACCCAAGGGGCGGGAGGGCTCAATGAGCAGTTCTTC. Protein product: CASTQGAGGLNEQFF.

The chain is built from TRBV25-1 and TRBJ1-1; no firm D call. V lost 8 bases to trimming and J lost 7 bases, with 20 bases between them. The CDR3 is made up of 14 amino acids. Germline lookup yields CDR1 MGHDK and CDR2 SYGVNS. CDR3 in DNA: TGTGCCAGCCAGGAGGGTTTCGGGGTGAATGAAGCTTTCTTT. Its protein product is CASQEGFGVNEAFF.